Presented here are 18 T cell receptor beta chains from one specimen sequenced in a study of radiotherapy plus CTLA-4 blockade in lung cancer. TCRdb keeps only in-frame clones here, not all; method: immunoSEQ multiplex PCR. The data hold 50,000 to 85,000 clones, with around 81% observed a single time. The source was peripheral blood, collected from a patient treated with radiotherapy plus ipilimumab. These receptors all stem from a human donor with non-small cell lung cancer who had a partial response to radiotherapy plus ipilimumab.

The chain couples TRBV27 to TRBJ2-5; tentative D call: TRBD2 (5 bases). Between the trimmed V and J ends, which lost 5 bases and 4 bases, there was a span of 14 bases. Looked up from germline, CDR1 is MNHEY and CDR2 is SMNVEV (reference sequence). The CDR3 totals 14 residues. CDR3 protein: CASSLLREPETQYF. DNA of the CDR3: TGTGCCAGCAGTCTTCTCCGGGAACCAGAGACCCAGTACTTC.

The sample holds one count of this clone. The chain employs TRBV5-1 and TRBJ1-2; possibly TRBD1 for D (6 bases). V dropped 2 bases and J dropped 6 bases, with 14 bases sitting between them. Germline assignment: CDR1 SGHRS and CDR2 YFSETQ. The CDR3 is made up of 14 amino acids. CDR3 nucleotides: TGCGCCAGCAGCTTTGATACAGGGTGGAATGGCTACACCTTC. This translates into CASSFDTGWNGYTF.

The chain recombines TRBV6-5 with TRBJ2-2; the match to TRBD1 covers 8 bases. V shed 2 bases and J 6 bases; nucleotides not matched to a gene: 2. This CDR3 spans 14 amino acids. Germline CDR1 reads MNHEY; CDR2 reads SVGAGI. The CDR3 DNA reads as TGTGCCAGCAGTTACGCGGACAGGGCCGGGGAGCTGTTTTTT. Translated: CASSYADRAGELFF.

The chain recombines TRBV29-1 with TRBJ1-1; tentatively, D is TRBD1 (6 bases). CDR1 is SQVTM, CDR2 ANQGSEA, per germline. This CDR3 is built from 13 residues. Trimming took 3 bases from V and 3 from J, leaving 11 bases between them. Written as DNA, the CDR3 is TGCAGCGTTGACACAGGGTCGGACACTGAAGCTTTCTTT. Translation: CSVDTGSDTEAFF.

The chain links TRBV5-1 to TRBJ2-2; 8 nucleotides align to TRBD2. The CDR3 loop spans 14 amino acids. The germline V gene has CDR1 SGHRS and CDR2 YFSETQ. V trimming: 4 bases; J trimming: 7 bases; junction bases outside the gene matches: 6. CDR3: CASSHGLADGELFF. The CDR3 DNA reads TGCGCCAGCAGCCACGGACTAGCAGACGGGGAGCTGTTTTTT.

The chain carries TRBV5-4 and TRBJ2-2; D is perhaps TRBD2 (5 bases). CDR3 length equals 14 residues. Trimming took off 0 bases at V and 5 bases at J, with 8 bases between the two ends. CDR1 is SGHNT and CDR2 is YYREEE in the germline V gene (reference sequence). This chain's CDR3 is CASSLESGTGELFF. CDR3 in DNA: TGTGCCAGCAGCTTGGAATCGGGGACCGGGGAGCTGTTTTTT.

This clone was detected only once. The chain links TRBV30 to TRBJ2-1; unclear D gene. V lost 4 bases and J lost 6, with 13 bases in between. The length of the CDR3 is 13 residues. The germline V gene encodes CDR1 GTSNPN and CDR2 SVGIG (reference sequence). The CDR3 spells CAWNPYSGNEQFF. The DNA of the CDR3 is TGTGCCTGGAATCCCTACTCGGGCAATGAGCAGTTCTTC. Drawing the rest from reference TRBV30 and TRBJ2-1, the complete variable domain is SQTIHQWPATLVQPVGSPLSLECTVEGTSNPNLYWYRQAAGRGLQLLFYSVGIGQISSEVPQNLSASRPQDRQFILSSKKLLLSDSGFYLCAWNPYSGNEQFFGPGTRLTVL.

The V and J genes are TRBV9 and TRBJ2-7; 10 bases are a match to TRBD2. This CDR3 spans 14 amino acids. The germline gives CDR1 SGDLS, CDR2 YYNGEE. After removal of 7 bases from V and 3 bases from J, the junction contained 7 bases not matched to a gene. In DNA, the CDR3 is TGTGCCAGCGGCGGGGCTAGCGGGAGCTACGAGCAGTACTTC. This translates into CASGGASGSYEQYF.

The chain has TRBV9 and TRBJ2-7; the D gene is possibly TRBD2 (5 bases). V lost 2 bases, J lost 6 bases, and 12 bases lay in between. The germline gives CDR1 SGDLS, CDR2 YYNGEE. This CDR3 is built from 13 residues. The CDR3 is CASSVVASSEQYF. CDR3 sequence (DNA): TGTGCCAGCAGCGTTGTAGCTAGCTCCGAGCAGTACTTC.

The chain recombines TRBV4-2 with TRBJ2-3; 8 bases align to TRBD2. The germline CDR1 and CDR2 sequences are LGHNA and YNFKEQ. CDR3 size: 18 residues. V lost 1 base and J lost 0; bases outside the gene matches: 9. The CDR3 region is CASSQVSTSGGSTDTQYF. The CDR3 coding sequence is TGTGCCAGCAGCCAAGTTTCAACCAGCGGGGGAAGCACAGATACGCAGTATTTT.

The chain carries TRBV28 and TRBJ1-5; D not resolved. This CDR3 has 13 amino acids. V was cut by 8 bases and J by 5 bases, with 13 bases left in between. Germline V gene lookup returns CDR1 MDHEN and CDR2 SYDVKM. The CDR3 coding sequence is TGTGCCAGCTTAGGTCAGGCTTATCAGCCCCAGCATTTT. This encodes CASLGQAYQPQHF.

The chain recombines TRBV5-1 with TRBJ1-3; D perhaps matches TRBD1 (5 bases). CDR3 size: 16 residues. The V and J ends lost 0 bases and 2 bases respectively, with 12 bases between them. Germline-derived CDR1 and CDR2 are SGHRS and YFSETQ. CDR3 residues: CASSLGGAGPGNTIYF. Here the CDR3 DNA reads TGCGCCAGCAGCTTGGGGGGAGCGGGACCTGGAAACACCATATATTTT.

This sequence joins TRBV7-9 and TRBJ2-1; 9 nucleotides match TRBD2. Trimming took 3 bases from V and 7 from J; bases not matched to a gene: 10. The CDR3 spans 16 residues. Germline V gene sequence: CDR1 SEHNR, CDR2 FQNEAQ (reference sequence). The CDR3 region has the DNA TGTGCCAGCAGCTTGAAGAGCGCGGGAGGGGGGAATGAGCAGTTCTTC. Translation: CASSLKSAGGGNEQFF.

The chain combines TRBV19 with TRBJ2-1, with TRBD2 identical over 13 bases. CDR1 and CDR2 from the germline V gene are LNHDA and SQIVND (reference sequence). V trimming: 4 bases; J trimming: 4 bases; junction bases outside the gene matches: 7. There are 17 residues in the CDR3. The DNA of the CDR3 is TGTGCCAGTAGTAAATCCTTGGGACTAGCGGGGTACAATGAGCAGTTCTTC. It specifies CASSKSLGLAGYNEQFF.

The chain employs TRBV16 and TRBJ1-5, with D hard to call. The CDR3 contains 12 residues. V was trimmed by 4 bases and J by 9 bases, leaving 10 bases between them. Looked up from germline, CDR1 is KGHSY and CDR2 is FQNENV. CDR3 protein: CASSLPEAPQHF. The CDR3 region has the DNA TGTGCCAGCAGCCTCCCCGAGGCGCCCCAGCATTTT.

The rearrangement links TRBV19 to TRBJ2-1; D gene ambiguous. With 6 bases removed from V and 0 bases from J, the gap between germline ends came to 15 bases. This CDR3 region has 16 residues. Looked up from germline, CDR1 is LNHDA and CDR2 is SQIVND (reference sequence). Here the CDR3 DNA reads TGTGCCAGTAGATTGTCGGAGAGCTACTCCTACAATGAGCAGTTCTTC. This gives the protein CASRLSESYSYNEQFF. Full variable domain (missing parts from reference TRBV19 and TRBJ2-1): DGGITQSPKYLFRKEGQNVTLSCEQNLNHDAMYWYRQDPGQGLRLIYYSQIVNDFQKGDIAEGYSVSREKKESFPLTVTSAQKNPTAFYLCASRLSESYSYNEQFFGPGTRLTVL.

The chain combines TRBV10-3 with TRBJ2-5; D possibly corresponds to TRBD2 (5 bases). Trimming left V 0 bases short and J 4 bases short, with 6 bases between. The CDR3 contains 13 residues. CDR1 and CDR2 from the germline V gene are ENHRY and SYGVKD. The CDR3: CAISESRGETQYF. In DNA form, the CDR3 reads TGTGCCATCAGTGAGTCACGGGGAGAGACCCAGTACTTC.

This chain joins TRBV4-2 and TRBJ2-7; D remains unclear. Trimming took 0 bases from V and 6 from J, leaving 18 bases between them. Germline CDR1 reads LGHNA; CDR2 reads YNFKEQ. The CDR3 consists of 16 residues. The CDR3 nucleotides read TGTGCCAGCAGCCAAGATTCTATAGTCTCTAGTTCCGAGCAGTACTTC. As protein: CASSQDSIVSSSEQYF.